This is a list of T cell receptor beta chains from one sample in a study of T cell repertoires in cytomegalovirus infection. TCRdb re-called the reads with MiXCR, one entry per CDR3 protein. The sample has some 240,000 distinct CDR3 sequences, approximately 15% seen once. Material for sequencing was CD8+ T cells from PBMCs. These receptors all stem from a human donor in good health (CMV status not recorded). Some clones in this sample may be carry-over from other donors' samples. Each CDR3 is given with its conserved first and last residue. The order of the fields is J gene, D gene, clone size, CDR3 length, V gene, CDR3 protein, CDR3 DNA. The D gene is left open where the match is weak. Rows give clone size only sometimes, using once, few, many, or a class for an expanded clone.

TRBJ1-1,NA,few,16,TRBV6-2/TRBV6-3,CASSYPGVRMNTEAFF,TGTGCCAGCAGTTACCCCGGGGTCCGAATGAACACTGAAGCTTTCTTT
TRBJ1-1,TRBD1,many,14,TRBV27,CASRPGQVYTEAFF,TGTGCCAGCCGCCCGGGACAGGTCTATACTGAAGCTTTCTTT
TRBJ2-5,NA,NA,10,TRBV5-8,CASSLFQGYF,TGTGCCAGCAGCTTGTTTCAGGGGTACTTC
TRBJ1-5,NA,NA,14,TRBV19,CASRGRGPRQPQHF,TGTGCCAGTAGGGGCAGGGGTCCTCGTCAGCCCCAGCATTTT
TRBJ2-1,TRBD2,NA,16,TRBV20-1,CSARAPERGGVNEQFF,TGCAGTGCTAGAGCACCTGAGCGGGGGGGGGTAAATGAGCAGTTCTTC
TRBJ2-7,NA,few,14,TRBV6-6,CASSYVLGLYEQYF,TGTGCCAGCAGTTACGTTCTAGGGTTGTACGAGCAGTACTTC
TRBJ2-2,NA,NA,16,TRBV5-1,CASSLVPNTYTGELFF,TGCGCCAGCAGCTTGGTCCCAAATACATACACCGGGGAGCTGTTTTTT
TRBJ2-3,NA,many,12,TRBV7-8,CASSLGPDTQYF,TGTGCCAGCAGCTTAGGCCCAGATACGCAGTATTTT
TRBJ1-5,NA,few,15,TRBV6-6,CASSYSIGEDQPQHF,TGTGCCAGCAGTTACTCGATTGGGGAAGATCAGCCCCAGCATTTT
TRBJ2-7,NA,many,14,TRBV5-5,CASSLGSSSYEQYF,TGTGCCAGCAGCTTGGGGTCCTCATCCTACGAGCAGTACTTC
TRBJ1-1,NA,many,14,TRBV19,CASSPGRFLTEAFF,TGTGCCAGTAGTCCGGGACGGTTCCTCACTGAAGCTTTCTTT
TRBJ1-1,TRBD1,NA,13,TRBV6-1,CASSETALRGTDF,TGTGCCAGCAGTGAAACGGCCCTCAGGGGGACCGACTTT
TRBJ1-5,TRBD1,many,17,TRBV28,CASSSIGQGLYNQPQHF,TGTGCCAGCAGTTCAATCGGACAGGGGCTCTATAATCAGCCCCAGCATTTT
TRBJ2-7,NA,many,14,TRBV12-3/TRBV12-4,CASSVTGYPYEQYF,TGTGCCAGCAGTGTAACAGGGTACCCCTACGAGCAGTACTTC
TRBJ2-1,NA,NA,9,TRBV29-1,CSADNEQFF,TGCAGCGCAGACAATGAGCAGTTCTTC
TRBJ1-4,NA,few,12,TRBV4-1,CASSPPNLLLFF,TGCGCCAGCAGCCCCCCGAACTTACTACTGTTTTTT
TRBJ2-3,NA,many,12,TRBV6-6,CASSLPTDTQYF,TGTGCCAGCAGTCTGCCCACAGATACGCAGTATTTT
TRBJ2-2,TRBD2,few,13,TRBV19,CASRASGTGELFF,TGTGCCAGTAGGGCTAGCGGCACCGGGGAGCTGTTTTTT
TRBJ2-7,NA,many,12,TRBV7-9,CASSQTGYEQYF,TGTGCCAGCAGCCAAACGGGGTACGAGCAGTACTTC
TRBJ1-2,NA,many,11,TRBV28,CASRQPNGYTF,TGTGCCAGCAGACAACCCAATGGCTACACCTTC
TRBJ2-2,NA,few,16,TRBV29-1,CSVDGDDVTNTGELFF,TGCAGCGTTGATGGGGACGACGTAACGAACACCGGGGAGCTGTTTTTT
TRBJ2-1,NA,few,13,TRBV19,CASSILGANEQFF,TGTGCCAGTAGTATACTCGGCGCCAATGAGCAGTTCTTC
TRBJ1-4,NA,many,15,TRBV6-5,CASSYYGPGYEKLFF,TGTGCCAGCAGTTACTACGGACCGGGTTATGAAAAACTGTTTTTT
TRBJ1-2,TRBD1,NA,16,TRBV13,CTSSDRQGMGNYGYTF,TGTACCAGCAGCGACAGACAGGGTATGGGTAACTATGGCTACACCTTC
TRBJ2-3,NA,NA,12,TRBV13,CASSLRSDTQYF,TGTGCCAGCAGCTTAAGGTCGGATACGCAGTATTTT
TRBJ1-6,NA,many,13,TRBV7-6,CASSREHNSPLHF,TGTGCCAGCAGCCGAGAGCACAATTCACCCCTCCACTTT
TRBJ2-7,NA,NA,10,TRBV6-2/TRBV6-3,CASGGAEQYF,TGTGCCAGCGGGGGGGCCGAGCAGTACTTC
TRBJ1-1,NA,many,13,TRBV6-1,CASREGLSTEAFF,TGTGCCAGCCGGGAAGGGTTGAGCACTGAAGCTTTCTTT
TRBJ2-2,NA,NA,17,TRBV4-2,CASSQEYPNANTGELFF,TGTGCCAGCAGCCAAGAGTACCCAAACGCGAACACCGGGGAGCTGTTTTTT